Presented here are 28 T cell receptor beta chains from one specimen sequenced in a study of TIL therapy for anti-PD-1-resistant metastatic lung cancer (dated by TCRdb to the early 2020s). The immunoSEQ v3 hsTCRB kit was used to amplify TCR beta CDR3 regions from genomic DNA through bias-controlled multiplex PCR. TCRdb holds this immuneACCESS table with in-frame rearrangements only. Some clones are missing; in checked studies, unresolved V genes explain under half, and the rest has no known cause. This sample has about 57,000 clones in its table, and roughly 85% of those were observed once. The top ten clones comprise about 5% of the sample. The sample's time point, from its label and the paper: pre-treatment sample, taken before nivolumab and TIL therapy. The starting material was blood, obtained at baseline. The receptors here all came from a woman aged 30 to 85 with non-small cell lung cancer.

The chain has TRBV6-1 and TRBJ2-5; the D gene is possibly TRBD2 (5 bases). Per germline, CDR1 MNHNS and CDR2 SASEGT. The CDR3 length is 15 residues. The V end lost 2 bases, the J end lost 0 bases, and 10 bases lay between the germline ends. CDR3 bases: TGTGCCAGCAGTGAAACGAGGGCCTACCAAGAGACCCAGTACTTC. Encoded protein: CASSETRAYQETQYF.

The J gene is TRBJ1-1, the V gene TRBV5-1; TRBD1 matches at 8 bases. The CDR3 runs 14 residues. After removal of 4 bases from V and 0 bases from J, the junction contained 2 bases not matched to a gene. Per germline, CDR1 SGHRS and CDR2 YFSETQ. Here the CDR3 reads CASSGQGLNTEAFF. For the CDR3, the DNA is TGCGCCAGCAGCGGACAGGGTCTGAACACTGAAGCTTTCTTT. Based on the CDR3 plus reference TRBV5-1 and TRBJ1-1, the full variable domain is KAGVTQTPRYLIKTRGQQVTLSCSPISGHRSVSWYQQTPGQGLQFLFEYFSETQRNKGNFPGRFSGRQFSNSRSEMNVSTLELGDSALYLCASSGQGLNTEAFFGQGTRLTVV.

This clone was observed a few times. The J gene is TRBJ1-4, the V gene TRBV2; perhaps TRBD1 as D (6 bases). The CDR3 has 16 residues. V was cut by 6 bases and J by 8 bases, with 22 bases left in between. CDR1 and CDR2 (germline): SNHLY, FYNNEI. The CDR3, as DNA: TGTGCCAGCAGGGGAGGATCCGGGACATCCTACGAAAAACTGTTTTTT. Translating gives CASRGGSGTSYEKLFF. Filled out from reference TRBV2 and TRBJ1-4, the complete variable domain reads EPEVTQTPSHQVTQMGQEVILRCVPISNHLYFYWYRQILGQKVEFLVSFYNNEISEKSEIFDDQFSVERPDGSNFTLKIRSTKLEDSAMYFCASRGGSGTSYEKLFFGSGTQLSVL.

The V call is TRBV7-3, the J call TRBJ2-3; 9 bases align to TRBD1. Per the germline V gene, CDR1 is SGHTA and CDR2 is FQGTGA. V was clipped by 0 bases and J by 0 bases; unmatched bases: 4. This CDR3 has 17 amino acids. DNA of the CDR3: TGTGCCAGCAGCTTAACCGGACAGGGGACTAGCACAGATACGCAGTATTTT. This translates into CASSLTGQGTSTDTQYF. Filled out from reference TRBV7-3 and TRBJ2-3, the complete variable domain reads GAGVSQTPSNKVTEKGKYVELRCDPISGHTALYWYRQSLGQGPEFLIYFQGTGAADDSGLPNDRFFAVRPEGSVSTLKIQRTERGDSAVYLCASSLTGQGTSTDTQYFGPGTRLTVL.

V is TRBV7-9 and J is TRBJ1-1; possibly TRBD1 for D (5 bases). This CDR3 is built from 14 residues. From germline, CDR1 is SEHNR and CDR2 FQNEAQ (reference sequence). V gave up 5 bases and J gave up 2 bases, with 12 bases separating them. CDR3 amino acids: CASSHSTVNTEAFF. In DNA, the CDR3 is TGTGCCAGCAGCCATTCGACAGTAAACACTGAAGCTTTCTTT.

This chain joins TRBV7-9 and TRBJ1-5; D is ambiguous. The CDR3 loop spans 13 amino acids. CDR1 and CDR2 from the germline V gene are SEHNR and FQNEAQ (reference sequence). Trimming removed 1 base from V and 4 bases from J, with 5 bases in between. The CDR3 is CASSLEQNQPQHF. The CDR3 nucleotides read TGTGCCAGCAGCTTAGAACAGAATCAGCCCCAGCATTTT.

The rearrangement joins TRBV5-4 to TRBJ2-5, with TRBD1 identical over 7 bases. The CDR3 sequence is 12 residues long. The germline V gene has CDR1 SGHNT and CDR2 YYREEE (reference sequence). V gave up 2 bases and J gave up 5 bases; unmatched junction bases: 0. The CDR3 sequence is CASSLQGETQYF. DNA of the CDR3: TGTGCCAGCAGCTTACAGGGGGAGACCCAGTACTTC.

The genes are TRBV11-2 and TRBJ2-2, with a possible D match to TRBD1 (6 bases). V gave up 3 bases and J gave up 7 bases, with 9 bases separating them. CDR1 and CDR2 (germline): SGHAT, FQNNGV. This CDR3 is 13 amino acids long. This chain's CDR3 is CASSFSGDGELFF. The CDR3 coding sequence is TGTGCCAGCAGCTTTTCAGGGGACGGGGAGCTGTTTTTT. Using reference TRBV11-2 and TRBJ2-2 for the parts outside the CDR3, the full variable domain is EAGVAQSPRYKIIEKRQSVAFWCNPISGHATLYWYQQILGQGPKLLIQFQNNGVVDDSQLPKDRFSAERLKGVDSTLKIQPAKLEDSAVYLCASSFSGDGELFFGEGSRLTVL.

This sequence joins TRBV5-1 and TRBJ2-3, with D hard to call. Germline assignment: CDR1 SGHRS and CDR2 YFSETQ. This CDR3 is built from 12 residues. V shed 0 bases and J shed 3 bases, with 2 bases lying between them. CDR3 protein: CASSLVTDTQYF. The CDR3 nucleotides are TGCGCCAGCAGCTTGGTAACAGATACGCAGTATTTT.

The chain employs TRBV6-5 and TRBJ2-1, with 8 positions matching TRBD1. CDR3 size: 15 residues. CDR1 MNHEY and CDR2 SVGAGI come from the germline V gene. The J segment lost 9 bases and the V segment lost 4 bases, leaving 11 bases of the junction unmatched. CDR3 sequence (DNA): TGTGCCAGCAGTTCCCTCCCGACAGGGGTGACTGAGCAGTTCTTC. It encodes CASSSLPTGVTEQFF.

This clone was observed a few times. The chain combines TRBV6-5 with TRBJ1-6; D is uncertain. The CDR3 loop spans 13 amino acids. V dropped 0 bases and J dropped 10 bases, with 7 bases sitting between them. The germline gives CDR1 MNHEY, CDR2 SVGAGI. The CDR3 reads CASSYSQRSPLHF. The CDR3 coding sequence is TGTGCCAGCAGTTACTCTCAGAGATCACCCCTCCACTTT.

This clone occurred once. The chain has TRBV7-4 and TRBJ2-7; TRBD1 might be the D (6 bases). The CDR3 contains 14 residues. Trimming removed 3 bases at V and 2 bases at J, with 11 bases between. Germline V gene sequence: CDR1 SGHVT, CDR2 SQSDAQ. Written as DNA, the CDR3 is TGTGCCAGCAGCTTCCAGGACAGTCCCTACGAGCAGTACTTC. As protein: CASSFQDSPYEQYF.

The chain is built from TRBV2 and TRBJ1-2; D is unclear. Germline V lookup: CDR1 SNHLY, CDR2 FYNNEI. The CDR3 totals 15 residues. Trimming left V 7 bases short and J 4 bases short, with 19 bases between. The CDR3 reads CASTLEGGLGYGYTF. CDR3 nucleotide sequence: TGTGCCAGCACCCTCGAGGGAGGGTTGGGCTATGGCTACACCTTC. Looking up the rest from reference TRBV2 and TRBJ1-2 gives the full variable domain: EPEVTQTPSHQVTQMGQEVILRCVPISNHLYFYWYRQILGQKVEFLVSFYNNEISEKSEIFDDQFSVERPDGSNFTLKIRSTKLEDSAMYFCASTLEGGLGYGYTFGSGTRLTVV.

This clone was detected once. This sequence joins TRBV19 and TRBJ2-2, with 9 bases fitting TRBD1. Looked up from germline, CDR1 is LNHDA and CDR2 is SQIVND (reference sequence). The V segment lost 4 bases and the J segment 5 bases; nucleotides outside the gene matches: 11. The CDR3 spans 17 residues. CDR3 nucleotide sequence: TGTGCCAGTAGTACCGGACCGGGACAGGGAAAAACCGGGGAGCTGTTTTTT. Encoded protein: CASSTGPGQGKTGELFF.

V is TRBV6-5 and J is TRBJ2-7; TRBD2 aligns across 11 bases. V shed 4 bases and J 7 bases; nucleotides not matched to a gene: 9. CDR1 is MNHEY and CDR2 is SVGAGI in the germline V gene. The CDR3 runs 15 residues. As DNA, the CDR3 is TGTGCCAGCAGTTCCCATAGCGGGGGGGCTCGGGAGCAGTACTTC. This gives the protein CASSSHSGGAREQYF.

Only one count was recorded for this clone. V is TRBV6-1 and J is TRBJ2-7; unclear D gene. Trimming took off 2 bases at V and 2 bases at J, with 10 bases between the two ends. There are 14 residues in the CDR3. The germline gives CDR1 MNHNS, CDR2 SASEGT. DNA of the CDR3: TGTGCCAGCAGTGAAATGGGCCAAACCTACGAGCAGTACTTC. It encodes CASSEMGQTYEQYF.

The chain is built from TRBV14 and TRBJ1-6; 9 bases fit TRBD1. The V segment lost 4 bases and the J segment 3 bases; nucleotides outside the gene matches: 4. Germline V gene data show CDR1 as SGHDN and CDR2 as FVKESK. The CDR3 length is 16 residues. CDR3 amino acids: CASSRDRAHYNSPLHF. In nucleotides, the CDR3 is TGTGCCAGCAGCCGGGACAGGGCCCACTATAATTCACCCCTCCACTTT. Combining the CDR3 with reference TRBV14 and TRBJ1-6 gives the whole variable domain EAGVTQFPSHSVIEKGQTVTLRCDPISGHDNLYWYRRVMGKEIKFLLHFVKESKQDESGMPNNRFLAERTGGTYSTLKVQPAELEDSGVYFCASSRDRAHYNSPLHFGNGTRLTVT.

The chain uses TRBV13 and TRBJ2-5; D call uncertain. The ends were cut back, 2 bases at V and 1 base at J, with 14 bases in the middle. The CDR3 covers 16 residues. Germline values: CDR1 PRHDT, CDR2 FYEKMQ (reference sequence). CDR3 loop: CASSLSRVTGQETQYF. The CDR3 nucleotides read TGTGCCAGCAGCTTAAGTAGAGTTACGGGCCAAGAGACCCAGTACTTC.

The genes are TRBV19 and TRBJ1-1; tentatively, D is TRBD1 (6 bases). Germline V gives CDR1 LNHDA, CDR2 SQIVND (reference sequence). The V end was cut by 9 bases, the J end by 1 base, with 9 bases between. This CDR3 contains 12 residues. CDR3 in amino acids: CASSDRNTEAFF. The CDR3 DNA follows: TGTGCCAGCTCGGACAGGAACACTGAAGCTTTCTTT.

The V gene is TRBV5-1, the J gene TRBJ2-7, with a possible D match to TRBD2 (6 bases). In germline, CDR1 is SGHRS, CDR2 YFSETQ. V was shortened by 3 bases and J by 1 base, with 8 bases between the two germline ends. The CDR3 contains 13 residues. The CDR3 protein is CASSSGGSYEQYF. The CDR3 nucleotides are TGCGCCAGCAGCTCCGGGGGATCCTACGAGCAGTACTTC. Variable domain in full (rest from reference TRBV5-1 and TRBJ2-7): KAGVTQTPRYLIKTRGQQVTLSCSPISGHRSVSWYQQTPGQGLQFLFEYFSETQRNKGNFPGRFSGRQFSNSRSEMNVSTLELGDSALYLCASSSGGSYEQYFGPGTRLTVT.

The V and J genes are TRBV5-6 and TRBJ2-3; D is possibly TRBD2 (5 bases). V lost 0 bases to trimming and J lost 2 bases, with 10 bases between them. The length of the CDR3 is 15 residues. The germline V gene encodes CDR1 SGHDT and CDR2 YYEEEE. The CDR3 DNA sequence: TGTGCCAGCAGCTTGGTTGGGGAGACCACAGATACGCAGTATTTT. This translates into CASSLVGETTDTQYF. Filled out from reference TRBV5-6 and TRBJ2-3, the complete variable domain reads DAGVTQSPTHLIKTRGQQVTLRCSPKSGHDTVSWYQQALGQGPQFIFQYYEEEERQRGNFPDRFSGHQFPNYSSELNVNALLLGDSALYLCASSLVGETTDTQYFGPGTRLTVL.

V is TRBV7-9 and J is TRBJ2-3; 8 nucleotides line up with TRBD2. The germline V gene encodes CDR1 SEHNR and CDR2 FQNEAQ (reference sequence). The CDR3 is 17 amino acids. V trimming: 8 bases; J trimming: 0 bases; junction bases outside the gene matches: 13. The CDR3 nucleotides read TGTGCCAGCCTTAGCTTTAGAGGCGGGGGGAGCACAGATACGCAGTATTTT. Its translation is CASLSFRGGGSTDTQYF.

This clone was seen a single time. This sequence joins TRBV6-1 and TRBJ2-7; 7 nucleotides line up with TRBD1. Germline V CDR1 and CDR2: MNHNS, SASEGT. With 7 bases clipped from V and 5 bases from J, the junction kept 8 bases outside the gene matches. The CDR3 contains 13 residues. CDR3 coding DNA: TGTGCCAGCATTACGACAGGGAGTAACGAGCAGTACTTC. This sequence encodes CASITTGSNEQYF.

The chain joins TRBV6-6 to TRBJ1-1; D not resolved. Germline CDR1 is MNHNY and CDR2 is SVGAGI (reference sequence). Trimming shortened V by 7 bases and J by 6 bases, and 12 bases separated the two germline ends. The CDR3 extends over 12 amino acids. The CDR3 DNA reads TGTGCCAGCAACCGACAAGGGTCTGAAGCTTTCTTT. Its translation: CASNRQGSEAFF.

The rearrangement joins TRBV19 to TRBJ1-1; D gene ambiguous. The germline V and J ends were trimmed by 0 bases and 0 bases, with 11 bases remaining between them. Germline V gene sequence: CDR1 LNHDA, CDR2 SQIVND (reference sequence). The CDR3 runs 16 residues. CDR3 nucleotide sequence: TGTGCCAGTAGTATAGACGGACCGCCTATGAACACTGAAGCTTTCTTT. This codes for CASSIDGPPMNTEAFF.

This chain's CDR3 is CASKGQSPNYGYTF. The DNA for the CDR3 is TGTGCCAGCAAGGGACAGAGTCCTAACTATGGCTACACCTTC. V is TRBV2 and J is TRBJ1-2; TRBD1 matches at 7 bases. The CDR3 spans 14 residues. Trimming cost V 7 bases and J 0 bases; bases outside gene matches: 5. Looked up from germline, CDR1 is SNHLY and CDR2 is FYNNEI.

V gene TRBV7-2 combines with J gene TRBJ2-3; possibly TRBD1 for D (5 bases). CDR3 length: 16 residues. Trimming took 6 bases from V and 0 from J, leaving 16 bases between them. From germline, CDR1 is SGHTA and CDR2 FQGNSA. CDR3 sequence reads: CASSFSSTVSTDTQYF. The CDR3 DNA reads TGTGCCAGCAGTTTTAGCTCGACAGTGAGCACAGATACGCAGTATTTT.

V usage is TRBV19 and J usage is TRBJ1-4; D is perhaps TRBD1 (5 bases). This CDR3 has 12 residues. Germline V CDR1 and CDR2: LNHDA, SQIVND (reference sequence). Trimming cost V 8 bases and J 7 bases, with 11 bases left between them. CDR3 DNA sequence: TGTGCCAGTCGGGGCGCGTCTGAAAAACTGTTTTTT. Translating it yields CASRGASEKLFF.